Sequencing of this T cell receptor (beta chain) was carried out in a study of identical twins. Every one of the donors was a healthy Caucasian. TCRdb passed the 5' RACE reads through MiXCR, listing each CDR3 protein once. The repertoire holds 650,000 to 800,000 distinct CDR3 sequences, with under 9% as singletons. This clonotype was recorded a few times. Its antigen is unidentified. Regarding the study as a whole: The study found excess low generation probability among twin-shared out-of-frame alpha sequences. Weaker excess twin sharing was seen among beta out-of-frame sequences.

The same data also went into a second study, on yellow fever vaccine responses in identical twins.

The sequence was obtained from a woman in her late teens or twenties in good health. Sequencing used PBMCs.

CDR3 region: CASSTSGASTDTQYF. DNA for the CDR3: TGTGCCAGCAGCACTAGCGGAGCTAGCACAGATACGCAGTATTTT. This chain connects TRBV7-2 to TRBJ2-3, with TRBD2 matching over 8 bases. Germline loops: CDR1 SGHTA, CDR2 FQGNSA. The CDR3 has 15 amino acids. V lost 5 bases to trimming and J lost 0 bases; unmatched junction nucleotides: 4.